The rows below give T cell receptor beta chains drawn from one sample of a study of early T cells in non-severe SARS-CoV-2 infection. Using its own MiXCR run on the 5' RACE reads, TCRdb lists one record per CDR3 protein. The table records about 83,000 distinct CDR3 sequences, roughly an eighth of them present only once. Sequencing was done on a sample of whole blood. All receptors derive from an adult who was a healthcare worker with PCR-confirmed SARS-CoV-2 infection or an uninfected control (not recorded which). Both conserved end residues are part of each CDR3. D genes are given only for firm matches. Clone size is given for some rows only: seen once, a few or many times, or a class if the clone is expanded.

J,D,V,size,CDR3,DNA
TRBJ2-1,-,TRBV9,-,CASSVEGSYNEQFF,TGTGCCAGCAGCGTAGAAGGCAGCTACAATGAGCAGTTCTTC
TRBJ2-7,TRBD2,TRBV10-3,-,CAIRNPGLAGSYEQYF,TGTGCCATCAGGAACCCGGGACTAGCGGGATCCTACGAGCAGTACTTC
TRBJ2-1,-,TRBV4-1,few,CASSQDTLAHSYNEQFF,TGCGCCAGCAGCCAAGATACCCTAGCGCACTCCTACAATGAGCAGTTCTTC
TRBJ2-7,TRBD1,TRBV10-3,-,CAFGTGGNEQYF,TGTGCCTTCGGGACAGGGGGCAACGAGCAGTACTTC
TRBJ1-2,TRBD1,TRBV18,few,CASSLDRGLNYGYTF,TGTGCCAGCTCACTGGACAGGGGCCTAAACTATGGCTACACCTTC
TRBJ2-3,-,TRBV7-2,-,CASSLAFIGVGTDTQYF,TGTGCCAGCAGCTTAGCGTTTATTGGGGTGGGAACAGATACGCAGTATTTT
TRBJ2-3,TRBD1,TRBV18,-,CASSPRDSFTDTQYF,TGTGCCAGCTCACCACGGGACAGTTTCACAGATACGCAGTATTTT
TRBJ1-1,-,TRBV2,-,CASQRENTEAFF,TGTGCCAGCCAACGAGAGAACACTGAAGCTTTCTTT
TRBJ2-7,-,TRBV3-1,few,CASSRPNEQYF,TGTGCCAGCAGCCGACCCAACGAGCAGTACTTC
TRBJ2-6,TRBD1,TRBV5-8,-,CASSPGTVSGANVLTF,TGTGCCAGCAGCCCGGGGACAGTCTCTGGGGCCAACGTCCTGACTTTC
TRBJ2-1,-,TRBV29-1,few,CSVEDSGDSYNEQFF,TGCAGCGTTGAAGATTCGGGGGATTCGTACAATGAGCAGTTCTTC
TRBJ2-1,-,TRBV6-1,-,CASVGSFGGANARYNEQFF,TGTGCCAGCGTGGGGAGTTTTGGTGGCGCCAACGCTCGATACAATGAGCAGTTCTTC
TRBJ2-2,-,TRBV6-2/TRBV6-3,-,CASSPEEELFF,TGTGCCAGCAGCCCAGAGGAGGAGCTGTTTTTT
TRBJ1-1,-,TRBV7-3,many,CASSSPGRGPEAFF,TGTGCCAGCAGCTCCCCCGGGAGGGGCCCTGAAGCTTTCTTT
TRBJ2-1,TRBD2,TRBV12-3/TRBV12-4,-,CASSLPGLDYNEQFF,TGTGCCAGCAGTTTGCCGGGACTAGACTACAATGAGCAGTTCTTC
TRBJ1-4,-,TRBV18,few,CASSPTEGELFF,TGTGCCAGCTCACCGACGGAGGGAGAACTGTTTTTT
TRBJ1-6,-,TRBV30,few,CAWSVSGRGNSPLHF,TGTGCCTGGAGTGTTTCAGGTAGAGGAAATTCACCCCTCCACTTT
TRBJ2-4,-,TRBV27,-,CATPAPAKNIQYF,TGTGCCACCCCGGCCCCAGCCAAAAACATTCAGTACTTC
TRBJ2-2,TRBD1,TRBV9,few,CASSGRDRGPTGELFF,TGTGCCAGCAGCGGCCGGGACAGGGGGCCGACCGGGGAGCTGTTTTTT
TRBJ2-4,TRBD2,TRBV12-3/TRBV12-4,many,CASSPILGLAGRAKNIQYF,TGTGCCAGCAGTCCGATCCTGGGACTAGCGGGAAGAGCCAAAAACATTCAGTACTTC
TRBJ2-1,-,TRBV29-1,few,CSVEGLSRGRQFF,TGCAGCGTTGAAGGACTGAGCAGGGGCCGGCAGTTCTTC
TRBJ2-3,-,TRBV7-2,few,CASSLYGPGRTNTQYF,TGTGCCAGCAGCTTATATGGCCCTGGGCGCACGAATACGCAGTATTTT
TRBJ2-1,-,TRBV7-3,many,CASSPGNRASEQFF,TGTGCCAGCAGCCCTGGCAACCGGGCCAGCGAGCAGTTCTTC
TRBJ2-1,-,TRBV7-3,once,CASSLTRDNEQFF,TGTGCCAGCAGCTTAACGCGAGACAATGAGCAGTTCTTC
TRBJ1-3,-,TRBV4-3,-,CASSLKGYGNTIYF,TGCGCCAGCAGCCTGAAGGGGTACGGAAACACCATATATTTT
TRBJ2-7,TRBD2,TRBV29-1,few,CSGGTSGKQYF,TGCAGCGGTGGGACTAGCGGTAAGCAGTACTTC
TRBJ2-2,TRBD2,TRBV2,few,CASSGSALAGGPNTGELFF,TGTGCCAGCAGTGGTAGCGCGCTAGCGGGAGGGCCGAACACCGGGGAGCTGTTTTTT
TRBJ2-3,-,TRBV29-1,few,CSVKTPGVSTDTQYF,TGCAGCGTAAAGACACCGGGGGTGAGCACAGATACGCAGTATTTT
TRBJ2-1,-,TRBV7-2,few,CASSLPEGRSSYNEQFF,TGTGCCAGCAGCCTCCCCGAGGGGCGGAGCTCCTACAATGAGCAGTTCTTC
TRBJ1-2,TRBD1,TRBV18,-,CASSGQGNYGYTF,TGTGCCAGCTCAGGACAGGGGAACTATGGCTACACCTTC
TRBJ1-1,-,TRBV10-2,-,CASSWSARRNTEAFF,TGCGCCAGCAGTTGGTCGGCCAGGAGGAACACTGAAGCTTTCTTT